This T cell receptor beta chain was retrieved from a study of blood T cell repertoires in COVID-19. About the study: Collection of acute and convalescent COVID-19 samples took place in the United States, Italy and Spain. PBMCs, B-cell-depleted T cells, or T cells provided the cDNA or gDNA that made up the material.

The CDR3 has 12 residues. In germline, CDR1 is GTSNPN, CDR2 SVGIG (reference sequence). With 3 bases removed from V and 2 bases from J, the gap between germline ends came to 8 bases. Authors' processing steps: Nucleated cell counts were estimated from reference gene primer amplification. Sequenced by immunoSEQ multiplex PCR; TCRdb stores in-frame clones only, minus some. V, J and clone size are those of that table, while D and trimming were read from the DNA. Of 110,000 or so clones in the sample, around 84% are singletons; the top ten hold under 8%. This sequence joins TRBV30 and TRBJ2-7; the D gene is possibly TRBD1 (5 bases). The material sequenced was peripheral blood. The sequence was collected from an elderly woman with active or convalescent COVID-19. CDR3 in DNA: TGTGCCTGGAGGGACAAAGCCTACGAGCAGTACTTC. Encoded protein: CAWRDKAYEQYF.